The 26 T cell receptor beta chains reported below all come from one sample, sequenced in a study of post-analysis software for immune sequencing data. Study-wide results and caveats: A handful of TRBV segments appeared more often in patients than in controls, and TRBV5-6, TRBV5-1 and TRBV20-1 were among these.

Carried by the TCR beta cDNA libraries were unique molecular identifiers. TCRdb ran MiXCR on the PCR reads and lists one entry per CDR3 protein. Of 350,000 to 500,000 distinct CDR3 sequences detected, 39% appear once; the ten largest clones hold about 8%. Antigens of these TCRs are unknown. Specimen: blood. These receptors were obtained from a girl aged 2 to 10 with multiple sclerosis.

The rearrangement links TRBV9 to TRBJ2-7; D is possibly TRBD2 (7 bases). CDR1 is SGDLS, CDR2 YYNGEE, per germline. The CDR3 is 14 amino acids. V was pared by 7 bases and J by 3 bases, with 17 bases between. Written as DNA, the CDR3 is TGTGCCAGCTCTAGGGGGGGGATGAACTACGAGCAGTACTTC. Translation gives CASSRGGMNYEQYF.

J is TRBJ2-1 and V is TRBV10-3; 9 bases agree with TRBD1. The CDR3 totals 18 residues. Germline values: CDR1 ENHRY, CDR2 SYGVKD. The J segment lost 1 base and the V segment lost 2 bases, leaving 9 bases of the junction unmatched. The CDR3 region has the DNA TGTGCCATCAGTGAGAGGGGCGCCGGGACAGGGTCCTACAATGAGCAGTTCTTC. Translation gives CAISERGAGTGSYNEQFF.

This clonotype was seen a single time. CDR3 sequence (DNA): TGCAGTGCTGAGGGGCCGGGCCCAGGGAGGTTGTCCCAGTACTTC. Translated, it gives CSAEGPGPGRLSQYF. The gene calls are TRBV20-1 and TRBJ2-5, with D perhaps matching TRBD2 (6 bases). With 5 bases removed from V and 9 bases from J, the gap between germline ends came to 25 bases. The CDR3 extends over 15 amino acids. From germline, CDR1 is DFQATT and CDR2 SNEGSKA (reference sequence).

This clonotype has just a few counts. The chain couples TRBV12-5 to TRBJ2-5; TRBD1 might be the D (6 bases). This CDR3 region has 16 residues. Trimming stripped 1 base from V and 7 bases from J, with 19 bases between. Germline CDR1 reads LGHNT; CDR2 reads FRNRAP. CDR3 in DNA: TGTGCTAGTGGTTTGGCCTACCCGGACAGTGCAAGGACCCAGTACTTC. Amino acid sequence: CASGLAYPDSARTQYF.

This clonotype came up a few times. The gene calls are TRBV27 and TRBJ2-2; D remains ambiguous. The CDR3 spans 14 residues. In germline, CDR1 is MNHEY, CDR2 SMNVEV (reference sequence). The V and J ends lost 3 bases and 0 bases respectively, with 5 bases between them. The chain's CDR3 is CASSFGPNTGELFF. DNA of the CDR3: TGTGCCAGCAGTTTTGGACCGAACACCGGGGAGCTGTTTTTT.

Only one count was recorded for this clonotype. The chain combines TRBV7-2 with TRBJ2-7, with 14 bases lining up with TRBD2. This CDR3 has 20 amino acids. Trimming removed 1 base from V and 0 bases from J; junction bases left unmatched: 11. CDR1 is SGHTA and CDR2 is FQGNSA in the germline V gene. The CDR3: CASSLGTSGGLPRSSYEQYF. The CDR3 DNA follows: TGTGCCAGCAGCTTAGGGACTAGCGGGGGGTTACCCAGGAGCTCCTACGAGCAGTACTTC.

The rearrangement links TRBV6-2 or TRBV6-3 to TRBJ1-5, with D possibly being TRBD1 (6 bases). The CDR3 totals 18 residues. Deletions cut 5 bases from V and 0 bases from J, with 20 bases between. In germline, CDR1 is MNHEY, CDR2 SVGEGT. DNA of the CDR3: TGTGCCAGCAGTCCCAGGGGAAGTCTGGTTATTAGCAATCAGCCCCAGCATTTT. Translation: CASSPRGSLVISNQPQHF.

This clonotype was detected only a few times. The rearrangement links TRBV7-2 to TRBJ2-1; no clear D. CDR3 length equals 17 residues. Trimming left V 1 base short and J 5 bases short, with 18 bases between. Germline lookup yields CDR1 SGHTA and CDR2 FQGNSA. DNA for the CDR3: TGTGCCAGCAGCTTAGTAGGAAGACCCACCCGGGACAATGAGCAGTTCTTC. This translates into CASSLVGRPTRDNEQFF. Full variable domain (remainder filled in from reference TRBV7-2 and TRBJ2-1): GAGVSQSPSNKVTEKGKDVELRCDPISGHTALYWYRQSLGQGLEFLIYFQGNSAPDKSGLPSDRFSAERTGGSVSTLTIQRTQQEDSAVYLCASSLVGRPTRDNEQFFGPGTRLTVL.

For this clonotype: The germline gene is not matched at one end of the junction; a read error may be the cause. The CDR3 is CSASHPDRPAEACF. CDR3 DNA: TGCAGTGCTTCCCATCCGGACAGGCCTGCTGAAGCTTGCTTT. The chain employs TRBV20-1 and TRBJ1-1, with 7 bases aligning to TRBD1. CDR3 length equals 14 residues. CDR1 is DFQATT and CDR2 is SNEGSKA in the germline V gene (reference sequence).

This clonotype has only a few counts. This chain links TRBV12-3 or TRBV12-4 with TRBJ2-1; no clear D. The V and J ends lost 9 bases and 0 bases respectively, with 12 bases between them. The CDR3 has 14 residues. CDR3 loop: CASKGLSSYNEQFF. The CDR3 DNA is TGTGCCAGTAAAGGGCTTAGCTCCTACAATGAGCAGTTCTTC.

This clonotype was seen only once. This CDR3 is CSARVGERYGYTF. The CDR3 nucleotides are TGCAGTGCTAGGGTAGGGGAAAGATATGGCTACACCTTC. J is TRBJ1-2 and V is TRBV20-1; possibly TRBD1 for D (5 bases). The V end was cut by 3 bases, the J end by 5 bases, with 13 bases between. The CDR3 spans 13 residues. Germline CDR1 DFQATT, CDR2 SNEGSKA (reference sequence).

This chain joins TRBV29-1 and TRBJ2-1; 8 nucleotides agree with TRBD2. Germline V gene sequence: CDR1 SQVTM, CDR2 ANQGSEA. The CDR3 loop spans 16 amino acids. With 3 bases clipped from V and 7 bases from J, the junction kept 14 bases outside the gene matches. The CDR3 spells CSVEGLAGRKINEQFF. Written as DNA, the CDR3 is TGCAGCGTTGAGGGGTTAGCGGGACGGAAAATAAATGAGCAGTTCTTC.

This chain links TRBV6-5 with TRBJ1-1, with 8 bases that match TRBD1. V lost 3 bases to trimming and J lost 6 bases; unmatched junction nucleotides: 9. From germline, CDR1 is MNHEY and CDR2 SVGAGI. This CDR3 has 15 residues. CDR3 loop: CASSYPGQGISEAFF. In DNA, the CDR3 is TGTGCCAGCAGTTATCCTGGACAGGGAATCTCTGAAGCTTTCTTT.

This clonotype has a handful of counts. The J gene is TRBJ2-7, the V gene TRBV7-2, with TRBD2 matching over 16 bases. This CDR3 has 18 residues. Trimming took 4 bases from V and 4 from J; bases not matched to a gene: 10. Germline lookup yields CDR1 SGHTA and CDR2 FQGNSA. The CDR3 protein is CASSWYLGLAGGEYEQYF. CDR3 coding DNA: TGTGCCAGCAGCTGGTACTTGGGACTAGCGGGAGGGGAGTACGAGCAGTACTTC.

This clonotype was seen more than once but under ten times. This chain connects TRBV5-1 to TRBJ2-5, with D possibly matching TRBD1 (5 bases). CDR1 and CDR2 from the germline V gene are SGHRS and YFSETQ. Deletions cut 1 base from V and 4 bases from J, with 20 bases between. CDR3 length equals 17 residues. The CDR3 sequence: CASSLHAVGVSGETQYF. In nucleotides, the CDR3 is TGCGCCAGCAGCTTGCACGCTGTAGGGGTCTCGGGAGAGACCCAGTACTTC.

As concerns this clonotype: The junction does not match germline at one end; this may be a read error. V is TRBV5-1 and J is TRBJ2-3; TRBD1 is a possible D gene (5 bases). Germline-derived CDR1 and CDR2 are SGHRS and YFSETQ. The CDR3 is 13 residues long. The CDR3, as DNA: TGCGTCAGCAGGGTACAGGGCACAGATACGCAGTATTTT. Translation: CVSRVQGTDTQYF.

The sample holds many counts of this clonotype. The chain recombines TRBV7-2 with TRBJ2-5; D tentatively fits TRBD1 or TRBD2 (5 bases each). V lost 3 bases and J lost 1, with 12 bases in between. The CDR3 spans 15 residues. The germline gives CDR1 SGHTA, CDR2 FQGNSA. CDR3 nucleotides: TGTGCCAGCAGCTTGTCCCCAGGGACCCAAGAGACCCAGTACTTC. Translated: CASSLSPGTQETQYF. Full variable domain (remainder filled in from reference TRBV7-2 and TRBJ2-5): GAGVSQSPSNKVTEKGKDVELRCDPISGHTALYWYRQSLGQGLEFLIYFQGNSAPDKSGLPSDRFSAERTGGSVSTLTIQRTQQEDSAVYLCASSLSPGTQETQYFGPGTRLLVL.

This clonotype came up a few times. The chain uses TRBV20-1 and TRBJ2-1; D is undetermined. CDR1 and CDR2 from the germline V gene are DFQATT and SNEGSKA (reference sequence). Trimming left V 6 bases short and J 4 bases short, with 10 bases between. The CDR3 length is 12 residues. The CDR3 DNA is TGCAGTGCCTCGACTCTATACAATGAGCAGTTCTTC. Protein product: CSASTLYNEQFF.

This clonotype was detected a few times. The chain joins TRBV12-3 or TRBV12-4 to TRBJ1-5; no clear D gene. The CDR3 spans 15 residues. V was trimmed by 2 bases and J by 1 base, leaving 9 bases between them. CDR3 in DNA: TGTGCCAGCAGTTTATTGGGCTCAAGCAATCAGCCCCAGCATTTT. It specifies CASSLLGSSNQPQHF.

This clonotype was seen a few times. The V call is TRBV7-8, the J call TRBJ2-7, with TRBD1 matching 7 bases. Germline CDR1 reads SGHVS; CDR2 reads FQNEAQ. The CDR3 sequence is 15 residues long. V trimming: 4 bases; J trimming: 5 bases; junction bases outside the gene matches: 11. The CDR3 DNA is TGTGCCAGCAGCTCCGACAGGGATAGTACCCACGAGCAGTACTTC. Translation gives CASSSDRDSTHEQYF.

This chain links TRBV2 with TRBJ2-7; 7 bases agree with TRBD2. The CDR3 has 15 residues. CDR1 SNHLY and CDR2 FYNNEI come from the germline V gene. J gave up 2 bases and V 2 bases, and 6 bases lay outside the gene matches. DNA of the CDR3: TGTGCCAGCAGTGAAAGGGCTAGCGGTACCTACGAGCAGTACTTC. It yields the protein CASSERASGTYEQYF.

V and J are TRBV27 and TRBJ1-2, with D possibly matching TRBD1 (5 bases). V was cut by 0 bases and J by 4 bases, with 21 bases left in between. The CDR3 covers 18 residues. CDR1 and CDR2 from the germline V gene are MNHEY and SMNVEV (reference sequence). The CDR3 loop reads CASSLSGGGGALVYGYTF. CDR3 sequence (DNA): TGTGCCAGCAGTTTATCGGGGGGAGGAGGGGCTCTGGTCTATGGCTACACCTTC.

The sample holds a few counts of this clonotype. V and J are TRBV6-5 and TRBJ1-6; 8 bases are a match to TRBD1. J lost 7 bases, V lost 2 bases, and 13 bases had no gene match. The CDR3 has 18 amino acids. Per the germline V gene, CDR1 is MNHEY and CDR2 is SVGAGI. This CDR3 reads CASSYQTGVLSSNSPLHF. CDR3 nucleotide sequence: TGTGCCAGCAGTTACCAGACAGGGGTGTTGAGTTCGAATTCACCCCTCCACTTT.

This clonotype has more than one count but fewer than ten. CDR3 protein: CASSLAPGSTNEKLFF. The CDR3 DNA sequence: TGTGCCAGCAGTTTAGCCCCAGGGTCAACTAATGAAAAACTGTTTTTT. The chain uses TRBV28 and TRBJ1-4; D might be TRBD1 (5 bases). The V end was cut by 2 bases, the J end by 0 bases, with 10 bases between. Germline loops: CDR1 MDHEN, CDR2 SYDVKM. This CDR3 has 16 amino acids.

The chain employs TRBV18 and TRBJ2-4, with D possibly matching TRBD2 (6 bases). This CDR3 has 17 residues. CDR1 is KGHSH, CDR2 LQKENI, per germline. The V end lost 3 bases, the J end lost 4 bases, and 19 bases lay between the germline ends. CDR3 protein: CASSPSGGPRRKNIQYF. CDR3 in DNA: TGTGCCAGCTCACCGAGTGGAGGGCCGAGGCGAAAAAACATTCAGTACTTC.

The J gene is TRBJ2-3, the V gene TRBV3-1; TRBD1 might be the D (6 bases). V was pared by 1 base and J by 4 bases, with 12 bases between. Germline V lookup: CDR1 LGHDT, CDR2 YNNKEL (reference sequence). This CDR3 comprises 15 residues. CDR3 loop: CASSQVGQIADTQYF. The CDR3 nucleotides read TGTGCCAGCAGCCAAGTCGGACAGATTGCAGATACGCAGTATTTT.